This paragraph reports one T cell receptor beta chain. As processed by the authors: Quantification of nucleated cells was approximated via reference gene primer amplification. Here immunoSEQ multiplex PCR was the method, and the copy in TCRdb shows in-frame clones only, minus some. The V and J calls and clone size are taken from that table; D and trimming were inferred from the DNA. The data show around 250,000 clones, approximately 88% seen once. This specimen comes from a study of blood T cell repertoires in COVID-19. The overall study: Both acute and convalescent COVID-19 samples were obtained from the United States, Italy and Spain. T cells, B-cell-depleted T cells, or PBMCs supplied cDNA or gDNA.

Looked up from germline, CDR1 is MNHEY and CDR2 is SVGAGI. Trimming removed 2 bases at V and 6 bases at J, with 13 bases between. This CDR3 has 15 residues. The clonotype was recovered from a middle-aged woman who had been exposed to COVID-19. The rearrangement links TRBV6-5 to TRBJ2-2; D unclear. The specimen sequenced was PBMCs or T cells enriched from blood (not recorded which). The CDR3, as DNA: TGTGCCAGCAGTTACCGGCGGTTCGTGCCCGGGGAGCTGTTTTTT. Translation gives CASSYRRFVPGELFF.